The T cell receptor beta chain described here comes from a study of T cell responses to AZD1222 COVID-19 vaccine (TCRdb year 2021). With regard to the full study: AZD1222 recipients given second doses at about 4 weeks or at about 12 weeks were pooled, since spike-specific TCR depth and breadth were not found to differ between the two schedules. Trial participants were enrolled into age subgroups of 18-55, 56-69 and 70-plus years, which contained about 150, 27 and 61 TCR-sequenced participants, respectively. TCR sequencing covered roughly 230 trial participants: 200 to 220 given two doses of AZD1222 and around 26 given two doses of MenACWY control vaccine.

The time point label corresponds to: baseline before first vaccination. Vaccinee samples came from UK trials COV001 and COV002, including a single-blind randomized controlled phase 2/3 trial of AZD1222 (ChAdOx1 nCoV-19) in healthy adults. Trial participant PBMC samples were collected at day 0 and day 28 after the second dose for TCRbeta chain sequencing. At the junction V is shortened by 6 bases and J by 6 bases; bases outside the gene matches: 9. Counted from cysteine to phenylalanine, this CDR3 has 16 amino acids. Of the read, only the CDR3 DNA is kept; its 48 bases are in frame from base 1. CDR1 and CDR2 are read off the germline V gene (reference sequence) as MNHEY and SMNVEV. The CDR3 regions of human TCRbeta chains were analyzed by immunosequencing. Concerning the study's data processing: TCRs in the repertoires were matched against a reference library of SARS-CoV-2-specific TCRs that had been generated with the MIRA antigen-specificity platform. Breadth meant the fraction of unique TCRs that were SARS-CoV-2-associated, whereas depth meant the fraction of total T cells that were SARS-CoV-2-associated. Using the MIRA data, every spike-specific TCR was mapped to the spike region that the TCR reacted to and assigned to either a CD4 or a CD8 class. Log10-transformed breadth and depth values were compared by one-way ANOVA with Sidak's multiple comparisons tests. This immuneACCESS table, as held by TCRdb, lists in-frame sequences with V and J called but not all clones. Of the missing ones, under half trace to an unresolved V gene in checked studies; the others have no known cause. V, J and clone size reflect that table, while D and trimming were determined from the DNA. This sample comprises some 140,000 clones, more than 85% of them detected only once. In total, the top ten clones hold around 3% of the sample.

Worth noting for this clone: Its recognized antigen is unknown. It has no much larger one-base neighbor in the sample; base qualities were not kept.

General conclusions and limits of the study: In the small 56-69-year group, the increase in depth fell short of significance, most likely because of low power. After two AZD1222 doses, spike-specific TCR breadth and depth were significantly higher than at day 0 and than in MenACWY recipients. No day 14 peak-response samples were available, so repertoires were characterized only after the peak T cell response. Conclusions about previously exposed vaccinees are limited because only six or seven AZD1222 recipients were SARS-CoV-2 seropositive at baseline. CD4 TCRs associated with the vaccine covered the entire spike protein, and the dominant responses were in regions 160-218 and 743-854. Epitopes outside the regions mutated in the B.1.351 and B.1.1.7 variants were reportedly recognized by nearly half of the unique spike-specific TCRs. Participants were mostly white British and included more females than males, and it was suggested by the authors that clonal diversity may have been underestimated.

The rearrangement combines TRBV27 with TRBJ1-6; TRBD1 lines up with 9 middle nucleotides. This receptor was taken from an adult in good health. The material was peripheral blood, obtained on day 0 of AZD1222 vaccination. The CDR3 in this case is CASRPQGAHFNSPLHF. The DNA reads as follows: TGTGCCAGCAGGCCACAGGGGGCGCACTTTAATTCACCCCTCCACTTT.